Listed below are T cell receptor beta chains from one sample, sequenced in a study of blood T cell repertoires in COVID-19. TCRdb's table, derived via immunoSEQ multiplex PCR, lists solely in-frame clones and lacks some. Among 230,000 or so clones listed, about 85% were seen once. The specimen sequenced was PBMCs or T cells enriched from blood (not recorded which). The receptors derive from a woman younger than 45 who had recovered from COVID-19. Each CDR3 is given with its conserved first and last residue. The order of the fields is V gene, clone size, D gene, J gene, CDR3 protein, CDR3 DNA. The D gene is left open where the match is weak. The size entry is marked missing in some rows and otherwise reads once, few, many or a size class.

TRBV6-6,many,-,TRBJ2-7,CASINAGASSYEQYF,TGTGCCAGCATCAACGCAGGCGCGAGTTCCTACGAGCAGTACTTC
TRBV29-1,-,-,TRBJ1-2,CSALRDTLDGYTF,TGCAGCGCCCTACGGGATACCCTAGATGGCTACACCTTC
TRBV2,-,-,TRBJ2-5,CASSSGTPEETQYF,TGTGCCAGTTCCTCCGGGACACCAGAAGAGACCCAGTACTTC
TRBV19,-,-,TRBJ2-2,CAVGHRLNTGELFF,TGTGCCGTTGGGCACAGGCTGAACACCGGGGAGCTGTTTTTT
TRBV24-1,-,-,TRBJ2-3,CATSDSGHYTDTQYF,TGTGCCACCAGTGATTCGGGACACTACACAGATACGCAGTATTTT
TRBV19,-,TRBD1,TRBJ2-1,CASSFLRDREGDNEQFF,TGTGCCAGTAGTTTTCTGAGGGACAGGGAAGGAGACAATGAGCAGTTCTTC
TRBV14,-,-,TRBJ1-2,CASSQYRAGYTF,TGTGCCAGCAGCCAATACAGGGCGGGCTACACCTTC
TRBV5-5,-,TRBD1,TRBJ2-6,CASRRQGFSGANVLTF,TGTGCCAGCAGGAGACAGGGCTTCTCTGGGGCCAACGTCCTGACTTTC
TRBV27,-,-,TRBJ1-5,CASSPRGNQPQHF,TGTGCCAGCAGTCCCAGGGGCAATCAGCCCCAGCATTTT
TRBV5-4,-,-,TRBJ2-4,CASSKEPLAKNIQYF,TGTGCCAGCAGTAAGGAGCCTTTAGCCAAAAACATTCAGTACTTC
TRBV5-1,-,TRBD2,TRBJ2-1,CASSLASGDYNEQFF,TGCGCCAGCAGCTTGGCTAGCGGGGACTACAATGAGCAGTTCTTC
TRBV10-2,-,TRBD2,TRBJ2-1,CASSEGLAVYNEQFF,TGCGCCAGCAGTGAGGGACTAGCGGTCTACAATGAGCAGTTCTTC
TRBV7-9,-,TRBD1,TRBJ1-4,CASSLGFNRGAGNEKLFF,TGTGCCAGCAGCTTAGGGTTTAACAGGGGCGCGGGAAATGAAAAACTGTTTTTT
TRBV7-2,-,TRBD1,TRBJ2-1,CASSLGTGTYTEQFF,TGTGCCAGCAGCTTAGGGACAGGGACCTACACTGAGCAGTTCTTC
TRBV9,-,-,TRBJ2-2,CASSVNYAEDGETGELFF,TGTGCCAGCAGCGTAAATTACGCGGAGGACGGCGAAACCGGGGAGCTGTTTTTT
TRBV6-5,-,TRBD1,TRBJ1-1,CAISRQGTTEAFF,TGTGCCATTTCACGACAGGGAACCACTGAAGCTTTCTTT
TRBV11-2,once,TRBD1,TRBJ1-1,CASSGTGGAEAFF,TGTGCCAGCAGCGGGACAGGGGGCGCTGAGGCTTTCTTT
TRBV11-3,-,TRBD1,TRBJ1-1,CASSLGGQKAFF,TGTGCCAGCAGCTTAGGGGGACAGAAAGCTTTCTTT
TRBV15,-,TRBD1,TRBJ1-6,CATWDSSYNSPLHF,TGTGCCACCTGGGACAGCTCCTATAATTCACCCCTCCACTTT
TRBV4-3,-,TRBD1,TRBJ1-2,CASSLGQGNNYGYTF,TGCGCCAGCAGCCTCGGACAGGGGAATAACTATGGCTACACCTTC
TRBV5-1,-,-,TRBJ1-1,CASSLAGGKNTEAFF,TGCGCCAGCAGTTTGGCTGGGGGCAAGAACACTGAAGCTTTCTTT
TRBV28,-,-,TRBJ2-2,CASSGGYGGELFF,TGTGCCAGCAGTGGGGGGTATGGCGGGGAGCTGTTTTTT
TRBV4-1,many,TRBD1,TRBJ1-2,CASRQGQGAVYGYTF,TGCGCCAGCAGACAGGGACAGGGGGCTGTCTATGGCTACACCTTC
TRBV5-1,once,TRBD1,TRBJ2-1,CASSVGTADVNEQFF,TGCGCCAGCAGCGTCGGGACAGCCGATGTGAATGAGCAGTTCTTC
TRBV4-1,-,-,TRBJ1-3,CASSQSGGNTIYF,TGCGCCAGCAGCCAATCCGGGGGAAACACCATATATTTT
TRBV3-1/TRBV3-2,-,-,TRBJ2-5,CASSPRTGQETQYF,TGTGCCAGCAGCCCTCGGACTGGCCAAGAGACCCAGTACTTC
TRBV10-3,-,TRBD2,TRBJ2-3,CAISERLAGDTQYF,TGTGCCATCAGTGAGCGGCTAGCGGGGGATACGCAGTATTTT
TRBV3-1/TRBV3-2,-,-,TRBJ2-1,CASSQDLVRSNEQFF,TGTGCCAGCAGCCAAGATCTTGTCCGCAGCAATGAGCAGTTCTTC
TRBV6-2/TRBV6-3,-,TRBD2,TRBJ2-1,CASSPGGGYLDEQFF,TGTGCCAGCAGCCCCGGGGGGGGTTATTTGGATGAGCAGTTCTTC
TRBV9,-,TRBD1,TRBJ2-1,CASSVGGTGLYNEQFF,TGTGCCAGCAGCGTAGGTGGGACAGGGCTTTACAATGAGCAGTTCTTC
TRBV2,-,-,TRBJ2-7,CASKGIPYEQYF,TGTGCCAGCAAGGGGATCCCCTACGAGCAGTACTTC
TRBV27,-,TRBD1,TRBJ1-5,CASKTFVGQGSHSNQPQHF,TGTGCCAGCAAAACATTCGTGGGACAGGGGTCCCATAGCAATCAGCCCCAGCATTTT
TRBV18,-,-,TRBJ2-1,CASSPQEGRSYNEQFF,TGTGCCAGCTCACCCCAGGAGGGACGGTCCTACAATGAGCAGTTCTTC
TRBV6-5,-,TRBD1,TRBJ1-2,CASRTGQGAGYGYTF,TGTGCCAGCAGGACTGGACAGGGGGCTGGTTATGGCTACACCTTC
TRBV7-2,-,TRBD1,TRBJ2-7,CASSLGTGQGSYEQYF,TGTGCCAGCAGCTTAGGGACAGGACAGGGATCCTACGAGCAGTACTTC
TRBV7-9,-,TRBD1,TRBJ2-3,CASSSGQGAGSTDTQYF,TGTGCCAGCAGCTCTGGACAGGGGGCCGGAAGCACAGATACGCAGTATTTT
TRBV7-8,-,-,TRBJ2-3,CASSYRAATSTDTQYF,TGTGCCAGCAGCTACAGGGCCGCGACTAGCACAGATACGCAGTATTTT
TRBV4-3,-,-,TRBJ1-6,CASSQEYSYNSPLHF,TGCGCCAGCAGCCAAGAGTACTCCTATAATTCACCCCTCCACTTT
TRBV7-9,-,-,TRBJ2-3,CASSLVYRADTQYF,TGTGCCAGCAGCTTAGTGTACCGGGCAGATACGCAGTATTTT
TRBV7-8,-,-,TRBJ1-2,CASSLRIPKKQGNYGYTF,TGTGCCAGCAGCTTAAGGATACCGAAAAAACAGGGAAACTATGGCTACACCTTC
TRBV11-2,once,-,TRBJ2-2,CASSFPIRRTGELFF,TGTGCCAGCAGCTTCCCGATCAGGCGAACCGGGGAGCTGTTTTTT
TRBV11-1,-,TRBD1,TRBJ2-5,CASRSRTGGKETQYF,TGTGCCAGCAGAAGTAGGACAGGGGGCAAAGAGACCCAGTACTTC
TRBV7-2,-,TRBD1,TRBJ2-3,CASSLDRTSTDTQYF,TGTGCCAGCAGCTTGGACAGGACTAGCACAGATACGCAGTATTTT
TRBV4-2,-,TRBD2,TRBJ2-5,CASSQPPWRGQETQYF,TGTGCCAGCAGCCAACCTCCATGGCGGGGGCAAGAGACCCAGTACTTC
TRBV10-1,-,TRBD1,TRBJ1-2,CASSEGTGEYGYTF,TGCGCCAGCAGTGAGGGTACAGGGGAATATGGCTACACCTTC
TRBV6-4,-,-,TRBJ1-1,CASSPGTGHTEAFF,TGTGCCAGCAGTCCTGGTACAGGCCACACTGAAGCTTTCTTT
TRBV19,-,-,TRBJ1-2,CASSIGGGYGYTF,TGTGCCAGTAGTATAGGAGGGGGCTATGGCTACACCTTC
TRBV6-2/TRBV6-3,-,-,TRBJ1-2,CASSYVGTDYGYTF,TGTGCCAGCAGTTACGTTGGCACAGACTATGGCTACACCTTC
TRBV2,-,-,TRBJ1-5,CASSEVLGGRQPQHF,TGTGCCAGCAGTGAAGTCCTCGGGGGGCGTCAGCCCCAGCATTTT
TRBV27,-,-,TRBJ1-2,CASRYRDSIYGYTF,TGTGCCAGCCGATACAGGGATTCAATCTATGGCTACACCTTC